This TCR beta chain was observed in a study of blood T cell repertoires in COVID-19. Participants, roughly 18 to 90 years old, spanned around 25 US areas. Some clones are missing from TCRdb's copy, which holds only in-frame ones; the method was immunoSEQ multiplex PCR. This sample has 350,000 to 450,000 clones, with roughly 91% found just once. Germline loops: CDR1 MNHNY, CDR2 SVGAGI (reference sequence). After removal of 2 bases from V and 5 bases from J, the junction contained 11 bases not matched to a gene. The CDR3 is made up of 16 amino acids. The specimen sequenced was PBMCs or T cells enriched from blood (not recorded which). This receptor was taken from a young woman who had recovered from COVID-19. V gene TRBV6-6 combines with J gene TRBJ1-1; TRBD1 matches at 7 bases. DNA for the CDR3: TGTGCCAGCAGTTACGAGAGGACAGGTACGATGACTGAAGCTTTCTTT. Translation gives CASSYERTGTMTEAFF.